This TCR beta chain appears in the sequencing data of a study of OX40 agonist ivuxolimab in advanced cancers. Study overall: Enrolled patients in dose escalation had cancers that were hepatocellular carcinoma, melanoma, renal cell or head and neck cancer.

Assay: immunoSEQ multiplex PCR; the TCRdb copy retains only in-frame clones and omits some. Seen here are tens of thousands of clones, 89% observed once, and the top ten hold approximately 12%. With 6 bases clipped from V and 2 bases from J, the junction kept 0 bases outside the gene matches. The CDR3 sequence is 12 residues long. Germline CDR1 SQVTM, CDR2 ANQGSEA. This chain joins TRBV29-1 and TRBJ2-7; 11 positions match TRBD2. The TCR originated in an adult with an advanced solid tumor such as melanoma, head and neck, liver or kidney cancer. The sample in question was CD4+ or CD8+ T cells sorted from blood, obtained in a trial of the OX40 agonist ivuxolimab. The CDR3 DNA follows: TGCAGCGTACTAGCGGGGGCCTACGAGCAGTACTTC. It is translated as CSVLAGAYEQYF.